Listed below are T cell receptor beta chains from one sample, sequenced in a study of T cell changes during pregnancy in multiple sclerosis. Profiled with immunoSEQ multiplex PCR; TCRdb holds only in-frame clones, not every one. The sample holds about 80,000 clones; roughly 94% are singletons and the top ten take 2.6%. The sample here was peripheral blood, taken before pregnancy. The receptors were gathered from a female donor with multiple sclerosis, enrolled in a pregnancy study. The CDR3 runs from the conserved cysteine through the conserved F or W. A D gene is named only where the DNA matches it firmly. The size field is filled for only some rows; it gives once, few, many or a size class.

j_call: TRBJ2-7
d_call: TRBD1
v_call: TRBV29-1
clone_size: .
cdr3_nt: TGCAGTATATCCCGGGACAGGGCCTACGAGCAGTACTTC
cdr3_aa: CSISRDRAYEQYF

j_call: TRBJ1-1
d_call: TRBD1
v_call: TRBV5-1
clone_size: .
cdr3_nt: TGCGCCAGCAGCCTAACCCAAGGGACAGGGAAGAACACTGAAGCTTTCTTT
cdr3_aa: CASSLTQGTGKNTEAFF

j_call: TRBJ2-1
d_call: .
v_call: TRBV9
clone_size: .
cdr3_nt: TGTGCCAGCAGCGTAGCCGTGGGGCCAGTGAACAATGAGCAGTTCTTC
cdr3_aa: CASSVAVGPVNNEQFF

j_call: TRBJ2-3
d_call: TRBD2
v_call: TRBV7-9
clone_size: .
cdr3_nt: TGTGCCAGCAGCCCTAGGACTAGCGGACGGTCCGCAGATACGCAGTATTTT
cdr3_aa: CASSPRTSGRSADTQYF

j_call: TRBJ2-1
d_call: TRBD2
v_call: TRBV5-4
clone_size: .
cdr3_nt: TGTGCCAGCAGCTGGGGACTAGCGGGCACCTACAATGAGCAGTTCTTC
cdr3_aa: CASSWGLAGTYNEQFF

j_call: TRBJ2-1
d_call: TRBD2
v_call: TRBV9
clone_size: .
cdr3_nt: TGTGCCAGCAGCCCTACCGGGACTAGCGAAGACAATGAGCAGTTCTTC
cdr3_aa: CASSPTGTSEDNEQFF

j_call: TRBJ1-1
d_call: .
v_call: TRBV14
clone_size: few
cdr3_nt: TGTGCCAGCAGCCAAGGACAGGCCTACACTGAAGCTTTCTTT
cdr3_aa: CASSQGQAYTEAFF

j_call: TRBJ2-7
d_call: .
v_call: TRBV7-9
clone_size: once
cdr3_nt: TGTGCCAGCAGTCCTCGGACAGACACCTACGAGCAGTACTTC
cdr3_aa: CASSPRTDTYEQYF

j_call: TRBJ2-1
d_call: TRBD1
v_call: TRBV2
clone_size: once
cdr3_nt: TGTGCCAGCAGTTGGGACAGGGGCTCAGGGAATGAGCAGTTCTTC
cdr3_aa: CASSWDRGSGNEQFF

j_call: TRBJ1-4
d_call: .
v_call: TRBV25-1
clone_size: .
cdr3_nt: TGTGCCAGCAAGGACTCAGCTAATGAAAAACTGTTTTTT
cdr3_aa: CASKDSANEKLFF

j_call: TRBJ2-3
d_call: .
v_call: TRBV2
clone_size: .
cdr3_nt: TGTGCCAGCACCCGCGGGAGCACAGATACGCAGTATTTT
cdr3_aa: CASTRGSTDTQYF

j_call: TRBJ2-2
d_call: TRBD2
v_call: TRBV2
clone_size: .
cdr3_nt: TGTGCCAGCAGTCCGGGACTAGGCGGCACCGGGGAGCTGTTTTTT
cdr3_aa: CASSPGLGGTGELFF

j_call: TRBJ2-7
d_call: .
v_call: TRBV27
clone_size: .
cdr3_nt: TGTGCCAGCAGTCACAGACAGTTCTCCTACGAGCAGTACTTC
cdr3_aa: CASSHRQFSYEQYF

j_call: TRBJ2-7
d_call: TRBD2
v_call: TRBV28
clone_size: .
cdr3_nt: TGTGCCAGCAGTCTCCCCCCCGGGCTAGCGGGAGGCCGGAGCTCCTACGAGCAGTACTTC
cdr3_aa: CASSLPPGLAGGRSSYEQYF

j_call: TRBJ1-5
d_call: .
v_call: TRBV6-1
clone_size: .
cdr3_nt: TGTGCCAGCAGTGAAGCGCGGGGGGCGCCTACGTTTCAGCCCCAGCATTTT
cdr3_aa: CASSEARGAPTFQPQHF

j_call: TRBJ2-1
d_call: TRBD2
v_call: TRBV9
clone_size: once
cdr3_nt: TGTGCCAGCAGCGTCGGCATGGCTAGCGGGATGGAGCAGTTCTTC
cdr3_aa: CASSVGMASGMEQFF

j_call: TRBJ2-7
d_call: TRBD2
v_call: TRBV19
clone_size: .
cdr3_nt: TGTGCCAGTAGTAAGTGGGGGGGTGTCCAGCACGAGCAGTACTTC
cdr3_aa: CASSKWGGVQHEQYF

j_call: TRBJ2-1
d_call: TRBD2
v_call: TRBV19
clone_size: .
cdr3_nt: TGTGCCAGTAGTCCGGGACTACCTCCGGGCAATGAGCAGTTCTTC
cdr3_aa: CASSPGLPPGNEQFF

j_call: TRBJ1-2
d_call: .
v_call: TRBV6-5
clone_size: .
cdr3_nt: TGTGCCAGCAGTTCACCAGGGCCTGGGGGCTACACCTTC
cdr3_aa: CASSSPGPGGYTF

j_call: TRBJ2-1
d_call: TRBD1
v_call: TRBV6-6
clone_size: .
cdr3_nt: TGTGCCAGCAGGAACCATGGGACAGGGATTTTGGAGTTCTTC
cdr3_aa: CASRNHGTGILEFF

j_call: TRBJ2-1
d_call: .
v_call: TRBV28
clone_size: .
cdr3_nt: TGTGCCAGCAATGCAGGGGGGATATACAATGAGCAGTTCTTC
cdr3_aa: CASNAGGIYNEQFF

j_call: TRBJ1-4
d_call: .
v_call: TRBV6-1
clone_size: .
cdr3_nt: TGTGCCAGCAGTGAGCCCCCGCCAGGGGTAACTAATGAAAAACTGTTTTTT
cdr3_aa: CASSEPPPGVTNEKLFF

j_call: TRBJ1-1
d_call: .
v_call: TRBV28
clone_size: .
cdr3_nt: TGTGCCAGCGGTCCAGGGGCTTTGAACACTGAAGCTTTCTTT
cdr3_aa: CASGPGALNTEAFF

j_call: TRBJ2-7
d_call: TRBD1
v_call: TRBV2
clone_size: .
cdr3_nt: TGTGCCAGCAGTGAGGGGACAGGGACCTACGAGCAGTACTTC
cdr3_aa: CASSEGTGTYEQYF

j_call: TRBJ2-2
d_call: TRBD2
v_call: TRBV6-4
clone_size: .
cdr3_nt: TGTGCCAGCAGTGACTCTCCGGGGGGGACCACCGGGGAGCTGTTTTTT
cdr3_aa: CASSDSPGGTTGELFF

j_call: TRBJ2-3
d_call: TRBD2
v_call: TRBV19
clone_size: .
cdr3_nt: TGTGCCAGTAGTATCGGGACTAGCGGGAGTGGAGATACGCAGTATTTT
cdr3_aa: CASSIGTSGSGDTQYF

j_call: TRBJ2-7
d_call: TRBD1
v_call: TRBV10-3
clone_size: .
cdr3_nt: TGTGCCATCAGTGAAACCGGGACAGGGGGCCGAAGCGGTTACGAGCAGTACTTC
cdr3_aa: CAISETGTGGRSGYEQYF

j_call: TRBJ2-3
d_call: TRBD1
v_call: TRBV25-1
clone_size: once
cdr3_nt: TGTGCCAGCAGTGGGACAGGGTCAGATACGCAGTATTTT
cdr3_aa: CASSGTGSDTQYF

j_call: TRBJ2-1
d_call: .
v_call: TRBV2
clone_size: .
cdr3_nt: TGTGCCAGCAACGACGGGGTTAATGAGCAGTTCTTC
cdr3_aa: CASNDGVNEQFF

j_call: TRBJ2-1
d_call: .
v_call: TRBV25-1
clone_size: .
cdr3_nt: TGTGCCAGCAGTGACCACCCCCCACTAAATGAGCAGTTCTTC
cdr3_aa: CASSDHPPLNEQFF

j_call: TRBJ2-7
d_call: .
v_call: TRBV19
clone_size: .
cdr3_nt: TGTGCCAGTAGTAAGGAGGGAACCTTCTACGAGCAGTACTTC
cdr3_aa: CASSKEGTFYEQYF

j_call: TRBJ1-5
d_call: .
v_call: TRBV7-6
clone_size: .
cdr3_nt: TGTGCCAGCAGCCCAACCCACGGGGTCCAGCCCCAGCATTTT
cdr3_aa: CASSPTHGVQPQHF

j_call: TRBJ2-7
d_call: .
v_call: TRBV7-6
clone_size: .
cdr3_nt: TGTGCCAGCAGCTTAGAGACAGGGGAGGGCCACGAGCAGTACTTC
cdr3_aa: CASSLETGEGHEQYF